This T cell receptor (beta chain) was found in a study of T cells in Graves' hyperthyroidism and ophthalmopathy. Trimming took off 2 bases at V and 4 bases at J, with 8 bases between the two ends. The CDR3 runs 12 residues. Germline CDR1 GTSNPN, CDR2 SVGIG (reference sequence). This clonotype was detected many times. The diagnostic basis comprised clinical symptoms, serum thyroxine and TRAb, thyroid ultrasound and orbital computed tomography. Fresh 10 ml peripheral blood yielded PBMCs. From RNA transcripts, TCR beta CDR3 regions were amplified. The HTBI primer set was used in a first-round RT-PCR of the TCR CDR3. A single record per CDR3 protein comes from TCRdb applying MiXCR to the multiplex PCR reads. Of some 510,000 distinct CDR3 sequences in the sample, less than 25% were seen once.

This sequence joins TRBV30 and TRBJ1-2; D ambiguous. This TCR was sampled from a man younger than 30 with Graves' hyperthyroidism. Sequencing was done on a sample of blood. Here the CDR3 reads CAWSQSSYGYTF. The DNA of the CDR3 is TGTGCCTGGAGTCAGAGCAGCTATGGCTACACCTTC.